Shown below are 10 T cell receptor beta chains from a single sample sequenced in a study of T cell repertoires in cytomegalovirus infection. TCRdb called the reads again in MiXCR, with one record for every CDR3 protein. The sample includes 150,000 to 200,000 distinct CDR3 sequences, less than 9.5% of them seen just once. Sequenced sample: PBMCs. The receptors derive from a human donor in good health (CMV status not recorded). Some clones in this sample may be carry-over from other donors' samples.

This clonotype was recorded a few times. This CDR3 reads CASSFRDRTKKLFF. The CDR3 nucleotides are TGTGCCAGCAGTTTCCGGGACAGGACGAAAAAACTGTTTTTT. J is TRBJ1-4 and V is TRBV12-3 or TRBV12-4; 8 nucleotides match TRBD1. The ends lost 3 bases at V and 9 bases at J; junction bases unmatched: 6. The CDR3 is 14 residues long.

This clonotype was seen at least ten times. This chain uses TRBV9 with TRBJ2-2, with D unresolved. V lost 2 bases and J 3 bases, leaving 8 bases between the germline ends. CDR3 length equals 14 residues. CDR1 and CDR2 from the germline V gene are SGDLS and YYNGEE. CDR3 bases: TGTGCCAGCAGCGTTGGAGCCGACACCGGGGAGCTGTTTTTT. Translation gives CASSVGADTGELFF.

The rearrangement uses TRBV7-2 and TRBJ2-3; weak D call: TRBD2 (6 bases). Trimming took 5 bases from V and 4 from J, leaving 22 bases between them. The CDR3 length is 17 residues. Looked up from germline, CDR1 is SGHTA and CDR2 is FQGNSA. The CDR3 sequence is CASSRGDPSWGADTQYF. In DNA, the CDR3 is TGTGCCAGCAGCCGAGGGGACCCGTCCTGGGGGGCAGATACGCAGTATTTT.

This clonotype has ten or more counts. CDR3 in DNA: TGTGCCAGCAGCTCGGGTCCGGGGAGGATGGGAACTGAAGCTTTCTTT. Translating it yields CASSSGPGRMGTEAFF. The chain is built from TRBV9 and TRBJ1-1; D uncertain. V lost 4 bases, J lost 5 bases, and 21 bases lay in between. The CDR3 spans 16 residues. CDR1 SGDLS and CDR2 YYNGEE come from the germline V gene.

In this sample, this clonotype turned up a few times. The chain uses TRBV5-1 and TRBJ2-7, with 10 bases aligning to TRBD2. J was trimmed by 3 bases and V by 4 bases; bases with no gene match: 7. In germline, CDR1 is SGHRS, CDR2 YFSETQ. The CDR3 is 15 residues long. CDR3 DNA sequence: TGCGCCAGCAGCCTGGACGGGACTAGCGTCTACGAGCAGTACTTC. It is translated as CASSLDGTSVYEQYF.

The V gene is TRBV4-1, the J gene TRBJ2-7, with D possibly matching TRBD1 (5 bases). The V and J ends lost 2 bases and 4 bases respectively, with 9 bases between them. This CDR3 has 13 amino acids. The germline gives CDR1 MGHRA, CDR2 YSYEKL. Here the CDR3 reads CASSQQTAYEQYF. CDR3 bases: TGCGCCAGCAGCCAACAGACAGCTTACGAGCAGTACTTC.

With regard to this clonotype: The junction and the germline gene differ at one end; a read error may be behind it. The chain joins TRBV6-6 to TRBJ2-1; 10 nucleotides match TRBD2. Germline V gives CDR1 MNHNY, CDR2 SVGAGI (reference sequence). The CDR3 covers 15 residues. The CDR3: CASSISTSGNNEQIF. For the CDR3, the DNA is TGTGCCAGCAGTATCTCAACTAGCGGGAACAATGAGCAGATCTTC.

The chain joins TRBV18 to TRBJ1-5, with D uncertain. This CDR3 region has 14 residues. Germline V gene sequence: CDR1 KGHSH, CDR2 LQKENI. Trimming pared 2 bases from V and 0 bases from J, leaving 5 bases between. CDR3 amino acids: CASSPGSSNQPQHF. As DNA, the CDR3 is TGTGCCAGCTCACCAGGGTCTAGCAATCAGCCCCAGCATTTT.

This clonotype came up many times. This chain uses TRBV6-2 or TRBV6-3 with TRBJ1-1, with D unclear. CDR1 MNHEY and CDR2 SVGEGT come from the germline V gene. CDR3 length equals 14 residues. Deletions cut 0 bases from V and 5 bases from J, with 10 bases between. CDR3 amino acids: CASSYSTERTEAFF. CDR3 coding DNA: TGTGCCAGCAGTTACTCGACTGAGAGGACTGAAGCTTTCTTT.

There are a few counts of this clonotype. The V gene is TRBV7-2, the J gene TRBJ2-1, with 12 bases lining up with TRBD2. The CDR3 is made up of 17 amino acids. Germline assignment: CDR1 SGHTA and CDR2 FQGNSA. J lost 4 bases, V lost 5 bases, and 9 bases had no gene match. This CDR3 reads CASSRIFTSGGYNEQFF. CDR3 DNA: TGTGCCAGCAGCCGCATCTTTACTAGCGGGGGGTACAATGAGCAGTTCTTC.